This T cell receptor (beta chain) originates from a study of cytomegalovirus exposure and HLA in healthy donors. Study-wide points: Cytomegalovirus association was assigned to 170 or so TCR beta chains. According to a later analysis, TCR clusters from the first cohort tended to co-occur in the 90 to 150 validation repertoires. Cytomegalovirus status, reportedly, was diagnosed with high specificity and sensitivity by the classifier. The majority of TCR sequences were rare, yet some public TCRs appeared in many donors.

The germline V gene has CDR1 SGDLS and CDR2 YYNGEE. CDR3 size: 18 residues. The trim removed 0 bases at V and 0 bases at J, leaving 12 bases unmatched. Clones were read by immunoSEQ multiplex PCR, and TCRdb kept only the in-frame ones, dropping some. The table includes approximately 280,000 clones, roughly 85% detected once. Comment on this clone: As yet, its antigen is unknown.

The chain has TRBV9 and TRBJ2-7; TRBD1 matches at 7 bases. This receptor was obtained from a woman aged 18-29 years in good health and CMV-seronegative. The specimen sequenced was PBMCs. CDR3 DNA: TGTGCCAGCAGCGTAGGCCCCTTGACAGGGCCTAGCTCCTACGAGCAGTACTTC. This gives the protein CASSVGPLTGPSSYEQYF. The variable domain in full, with the rest retrieved from reference TRBV9 and TRBJ2-7, is DSGVTQTPKHLITATGQRVTLRCSPRSGDLSVYWYQQSLDQGLQFLIQYYNGEERAKGNILERFSAQQFPDLHSELNLSSLELGDSALYFCASSVGPLTGPSSYEQYFGPGTRLTVT.